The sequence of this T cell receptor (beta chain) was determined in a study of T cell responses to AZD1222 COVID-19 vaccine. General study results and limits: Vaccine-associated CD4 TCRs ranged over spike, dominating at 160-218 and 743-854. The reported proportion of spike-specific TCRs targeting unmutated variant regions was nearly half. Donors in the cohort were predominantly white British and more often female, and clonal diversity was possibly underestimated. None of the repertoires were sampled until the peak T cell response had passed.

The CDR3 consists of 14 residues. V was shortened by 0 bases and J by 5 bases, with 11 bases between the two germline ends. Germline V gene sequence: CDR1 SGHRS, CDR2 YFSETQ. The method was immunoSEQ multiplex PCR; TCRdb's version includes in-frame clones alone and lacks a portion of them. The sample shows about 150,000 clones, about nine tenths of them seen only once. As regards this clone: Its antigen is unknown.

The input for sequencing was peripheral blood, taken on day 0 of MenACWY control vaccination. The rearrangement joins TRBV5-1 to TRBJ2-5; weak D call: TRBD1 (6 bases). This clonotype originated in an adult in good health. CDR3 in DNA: TGCGCCAGCAGCTTGGCCGCAGGGGAGGAGACCCAGTACTTC. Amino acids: CASSLAAGEETQYF.